Listed here are 20 T cell receptor beta chains from one sample, sequenced in a study of CD8+ T cells in alopecia areata (dated by TCRdb to 2017 to 2018). The time point label for this specimen denotes: around 29 days on oral tofacitinib. The sample's treatment or condition label, in plain terms: oral pan-JAK inhibitor, 5-10 mg twice daily. Receptors were amplified or captured by the immunoSEQ multiplex PCR assay. For TCR sequencing, RNA was extracted from every sample and reverse transcribed into cDNA to serve as template. Imported from immuneACCESS, the table was reduced by TCRdb to in-frame sequences with V and J called. These copies leave out some clones; in studies compared against another copy, an unresolved V gene accounts for under half, and the cause of the remainder is not known. The sample yields roughly 76,000 clones; 25% to 30% were counted once. The ten largest clones add up to about 16% of the sample.

This sample comprised CD8+ T cells sorted from blood, obtained at week 4, from a patient treated with tofacitinib. The receptors originated from a human donor with alopecia areata.

This clone has just one count. V usage is TRBV4-3 and J usage is TRBJ2-5; TRBD1 might be the D (6 bases). Trimming took off 1 base at V and 5 bases at J, with 14 bases between the two ends. CDR1 and CDR2 from the germline V gene are LGHNA and YSLEER. This CDR3 is built from 15 residues. The CDR3 reads CASSQGNRASETQYF. Written as DNA, the CDR3 is TGCGCCAGCAGCCAAGGGAACAGGGCCTCGGAGACCCAGTACTTC.

This clone was seen more than once but under ten times. The genes are TRBV29-1 and TRBJ2-1; TRBD2 aligns across 9 bases. Germline values: CDR1 SQVTM, CDR2 ANQGSEA. With V trimmed by 5 bases and J by 7 bases, 12 bases remained unmatched. The CDR3 contains 15 residues. The CDR3 bases are TGCAGCGTTTGGGGAGGGGGACTAGCCCCAAATGAGCAGTTCTTC. This codes for CSVWGGGLAPNEQFF.

The table lists this clone with a few counts. The chain joins TRBV7-8 to TRBJ2-2, with D uncertain. CDR3 length equals 12 residues. Between the trimmed V and J ends, which lost 4 bases and 5 bases, there was a span of 5 bases. The germline gives CDR1 SGHVS, CDR2 FQNEAQ. CDR3 amino acids: CASSSSTGELFF. DNA of the CDR3: TGTGCCAGCAGCTCGAGTACCGGGGAGCTGTTTTTT.

This sequence joins TRBV29-1 and TRBJ2-1, with D uncertain. Germline CDR1 is SQVTM and CDR2 is ANQGSEA. Trimming removed 4 bases from V and 6 bases from J, with 7 bases in between. The CDR3 sequence is 11 residues long. The CDR3 spells CSVVASNEQFF. The CDR3 nucleotides are TGCAGCGTTGTGGCTAGCAATGAGCAGTTCTTC.

This chain uses TRBV29-1 with TRBJ2-1, with D perhaps TRBD2 (6 bases). This CDR3 is built from 15 residues. The germline V gene encodes CDR1 SQVTM and CDR2 ANQGSEA. Trimming stripped 8 bases from V and 0 bases from J, with 17 bases between. CDR3 region: CSYTRAGSSYNEQFF. CDR3 coding DNA: TGCAGCTACACCCGGGCGGGGAGCTCCTACAATGAGCAGTTCTTC.

Only a few counts were recorded for this clone. Here the CDR3 DNA reads TGCGCCAGCAGCCCTGGAGGGATCGGGCGCAAAAACATTCAGTACTTC. Translation gives CASSPGGIGRKNIQYF. The rearrangement links TRBV4-1 to TRBJ2-4; a weak D match, TRBD2 (6 bases). The CDR3 runs to 16 residues. The V end lost 4 bases, the J end lost 3 bases, and 16 bases lay between the germline ends. CDR1 is MGHRA, CDR2 YSYEKL, per germline.

This clone was observed a handful of times. Without the conserved terminal phenylalanine or tryptophan, this CDR3 likely stems from a read error. The limits of the CDR3 on the DNA are not certain, so only TCRdb's listed CDR3 is given. The chain carries TRBV23-1 and TRBJ2-7; the D segment call TRBD2 is taken from the table without a DNA check. TRBV23-1 is reported as an ORF; its role is uncertain. The CDR3 spans 11 residues, counting both ends. The CDR3 reads CASSPGGEPSD.

The chain combines TRBV30 with TRBJ1-5; D uncertain. The CDR3 extends over 12 amino acids. Germline CDR1 and CDR2: GTSNPN and SVGIG (reference sequence). The ends were cut back, 1 base at V and 3 bases at J, with 4 bases in the middle. This chain's CDR3 is CAWSDPNQPQHF. The CDR3 coding sequence is TGTGCCTGGAGTGACCCCAATCAGCCCCAGCATTTT.

This clone was counted a few times. The genes are TRBV5-1 and TRBJ2-7; TRBD1 might be the D (6 bases). The CDR3 loop spans 12 amino acids. CDR1 is SGHRS, CDR2 YFSETQ, per germline. The V gene lost 4 bases and the J gene lost 6 bases, with 11 bases spanning the gap. The CDR3 is CASSPRGGEQYF. In nucleotides, the CDR3 is TGCGCCAGCAGCCCCAGAGGGGGCGAGCAGTACTTC.

The chain combines TRBV14 with TRBJ2-5; D call uncertain. The CDR3 is 13 amino acids. In germline, CDR1 is SGHDN, CDR2 FVKESK. Trimming took 1 base from V and 10 from J, leaving 13 bases between them. CDR3 in DNA: TGTGCCAGCAGCCAAGGAGGACCATGGTTCCAGTACTTC. Its protein is CASSQGGPWFQYF.

This clone has only a few counts. The chain links TRBV5-8 to TRBJ1-5, with unresolved D. The CDR3 consists of 14 residues. CDR1 is SGHTS and CDR2 is YDEGEE in the germline V gene. V was clipped by 2 bases and J by 7 bases, with 13 bases between them. The CDR3 here is CASSFGGLGQPQHF. CDR3 sequence (DNA): TGTGCCAGCAGCTTTGGAGGTCTCGGGCAGCCCCAGCATTTT. Variable domain in full (rest from reference TRBV5-8 and TRBJ1-5): EAGVTQSPTHLIKTRGQQATLRCSPISGHTSVYWYQQALGLGLQFLLWYDEGEERNRGNFPPRFSGRQFPNYSSELNVNALELEDSALYLCASSFGGLGQPQHFGDGTRLSIL.

In its sample, this clone was seen once. The chain has TRBV5-5 and TRBJ2-7; 7 bases match TRBD1. The CDR3 is 15 residues long. Germline V CDR1 and CDR2: SGHKS, YYEKEE (reference sequence). V gave up 4 bases and J gave up 0 bases; unmatched junction bases: 7. The CDR3, as DNA: TGTGCCAGCAGCCAAAGACAGGGCCGCTCCTACGAGCAGTACTTC. Translated: CASSQRQGRSYEQYF.

This clone has only one observation. The V and J genes are TRBV27 and TRBJ1-1, with D possibly TRBD1 on 6 matching bases. The CDR3 consists of 11 residues. V lost 9 bases to trimming and J lost 5 bases, with 10 bases between them. The germline V gene has CDR1 MNHEY and CDR2 SMNVEV (reference sequence). CDR3 amino acids: CASLGATEAFF. CDR3 nucleotide sequence: TGTGCCAGTCTGGGGGCTACTGAAGCTTTCTTT.

This clone was picked up a small number of times. The chain has TRBV29-1 and TRBJ1-2; 10 bases agree with TRBD1. This CDR3 has 17 residues. V gave up 4 bases and J gave up 0 bases; unmatched junction bases: 11. The V gene's germline CDR1 is SQVTM and CDR2 ANQGSEA. CDR3 coding DNA: TGCAGCGTTGGCCCACCGGGACAGGGGACGGCTAACTATGGCTACACCTTC. This encodes CSVGPPGQGTANYGYTF.

This clone was counted a few times. This chain joins TRBV29-1 and TRBJ2-3; D is undetermined. This CDR3 comprises 14 residues. CDR1 is SQVTM, CDR2 ANQGSEA, per germline. V was pared by 6 bases and J by 0 bases, with 13 bases between. CDR3 coding DNA: TGCAGCGTCCTGAAGGCTACTAGCACAGATACGCAGTATTTT. Translating it yields CSVLKATSTDTQYF.

This sequence joins TRBV11-2 and TRBJ1-2; no reliable D call. V was pared by 1 base and J by 5 bases, with 8 bases between. The CDR3 is 13 residues long. Germline V gives CDR1 SGHAT, CDR2 FQNNGV. This CDR3 is CASSLAGAYGYTF. The CDR3 DNA reads as TGTGCCAGCAGCTTAGCGGGAGCATATGGCTACACCTTC.

The chain employs TRBV5-6 and TRBJ2-3; D gene ambiguous. This CDR3 spans 13 amino acids. The germline gives CDR1 SGHDT, CDR2 YYEEEE. V was shortened by 0 bases and J by 2 bases, with 4 bases between the two germline ends. The CDR3 nucleotides are TGTGCCAGCAGCTTGGGACACACAGATACGCAGTATTTT. Its translation is CASSLGHTDTQYF.

This clone turned up a few times. The chain couples TRBV25-1 to TRBJ2-3; D remains ambiguous. Trimming removed 3 bases at V and 6 bases at J, with 7 bases between. The germline V gene encodes CDR1 MGHDK and CDR2 SYGVNS. The CDR3 consists of 12 residues. CDR3 in DNA: TGTGCCAGCAGTGAGGCGGTGGATACGCAGTATTTT. It specifies CASSEAVDTQYF.

In this sample, this clone turned up a few times. The rearrangement joins TRBV27 to TRBJ2-5, with 11 bases lining up with TRBD1. Germline V lookup: CDR1 MNHEY, CDR2 SMNVEV (reference sequence). J was trimmed by 2 bases and V by 3 bases; bases with no gene match: 2. The CDR3 covers 15 residues. CDR3 amino acids: CASSLGTGGQETQYF. DNA of the CDR3: TGTGCCAGCAGTTTGGGGACAGGGGGTCAAGAGACCCAGTACTTC.

This clone was found a few times. V is TRBV29-1 and J is TRBJ1-1; no clear D gene. The CDR3 spans 13 residues. Germline CDR1 reads SQVTM; CDR2 reads ANQGSEA. V was trimmed by 5 bases and J by 3 bases, leaving 13 bases between them. CDR3 residues: CSVPDSADTEAFF. The CDR3 nucleotides read TGCAGCGTTCCAGACTCAGCCGACACTGAAGCTTTCTTT.